These T cell receptor beta chains were read from a single sample in a study of blood T cell repertoires in COVID-19. TCRdb keeps only in-frame clones here, not all; method: immunoSEQ multiplex PCR. The table shows approximately 260,000 clones, with more than 70% occurring only once. Material: PBMCs or T cells enriched from blood (not recorded which). These receptors were obtained from a woman between 40 and 55 years old with acute COVID-19. Each CDR3 is given with its conserved first and last residue. The order of the fields is D gene, clone size, J gene, CDR3 length, V gene, CDR3 DNA, CDR3 protein. A D gene is named only where the DNA matches it firmly. Not every row has a clone size; where given, it reads once, few, many or a size class.

D gene: TRBD1; clone size: -; J gene: TRBJ1-1; CDR3 length: 16; V gene: TRBV5-1; CDR3 DNA: TGCGCCAGCAGCTTGGGGACAGGGGGATTTGGCACTGAAGCTTTCTTT; CDR3 protein: CASSLGTGGFGTEAFF
D gene: TRBD2; clone size: once; J gene: TRBJ2-5; CDR3 length: 14; V gene: TRBV18; CDR3 DNA: TGTGCCAGCTCAGTAGGGACTAGCACAGAGACCCAGTACTTC; CDR3 protein: CASSVGTSTETQYF
D gene: TRBD1; clone size: -; J gene: TRBJ1-4; CDR3 length: 15; V gene: TRBV6-5; CDR3 DNA: TGTGCCAGCAGGCCTCTCCGACAGGGTCCCGAAAAACTGTTTTTT; CDR3 protein: CASRPLRQGPEKLFF
D gene: -; clone size: -; J gene: TRBJ2-2; CDR3 length: 16; V gene: TRBV9; CDR3 DNA: TGTGCCAGCAGCCCCCGAGTCGGGATGAACACCGGGGAGCTGTTTTTT; CDR3 protein: CASSPRVGMNTGELFF
D gene: -; clone size: -; J gene: TRBJ1-3; CDR3 length: 16; V gene: TRBV9; CDR3 DNA: TGTGCCAGCAGCGTCTACGGTGACATCTCTGGAAACACCATATATTTT; CDR3 protein: CASSVYGDISGNTIYF
D gene: -; clone size: -; J gene: TRBJ2-1; CDR3 length: 13; V gene: TRBV6-5; CDR3 DNA: TGTGCCAGCAGTCCGAGGCGGTCCGGTGAGCAGTTCTTC; CDR3 protein: CASSPRRSGEQFF
D gene: -; clone size: -; J gene: TRBJ1-4; CDR3 length: 16; V gene: TRBV19; CDR3 DNA: TGTGCCAGTAGTAGAGGGCGGCGAGCGACTAATGAAAAACTGTTTTTT; CDR3 protein: CASSRGRRATNEKLFF
D gene: -; clone size: -; J gene: TRBJ2-5; CDR3 length: 13; V gene: TRBV2; CDR3 DNA: TGTGCCAGCAGTGATGTCGGAGGGGAGACCCAGTACTTC; CDR3 protein: CASSDVGGETQYF
D gene: TRBD1; clone size: -; J gene: TRBJ2-1; CDR3 length: 15; V gene: TRBV19; CDR3 DNA: TGTGCCAGTAGTATTCTCCCAGGGGGCAGGTATGAGCAGTTCTTC; CDR3 protein: CASSILPGGRYEQFF
D gene: -; clone size: -; J gene: TRBJ1-5; CDR3 length: 14; V gene: TRBV24-1; CDR3 DNA: TGTGCCACCAGTGATTTTGAGGAGAATCAGCCCCAGCATTTT; CDR3 protein: CATSDFEENQPQHF
D gene: -; clone size: -; J gene: TRBJ2-7; CDR3 length: 13; V gene: TRBV5-6; CDR3 DNA: TGTGCCAGCAGCTTTAGTGGCGGCGGCAGGCAGTACTTC; CDR3 protein: CASSFSGGGRQYF
D gene: -; clone size: -; J gene: TRBJ1-1; CDR3 length: 14; V gene: TRBV11-2; CDR3 DNA: TGTGCCAGCAGCTTTGCGGGGATGAGCACTGAAGCTTTCTTT; CDR3 protein: CASSFAGMSTEAFF
D gene: TRBD1; clone size: -; J gene: TRBJ1-5; CDR3 length: 13; V gene: TRBV10-3; CDR3 DNA: TGTGCCATCACCGACAGGGTAGATCAGCCCCAGCATTTT; CDR3 protein: CAITDRVDQPQHF
D gene: -; clone size: -; J gene: TRBJ1-6; CDR3 length: 14; V gene: TRBV6-1; CDR3 DNA: TGTGCCAGCAGTGAAGCGGACAGAGGATCACCCCTCCACTTT; CDR3 protein: CASSEADRGSPLHF
D gene: -; clone size: -; J gene: TRBJ2-2; CDR3 length: 14; V gene: TRBV9; CDR3 DNA: TGTGCCAGCAGCGTACAGGGGAACACCGGGGAGCTGTTTTTT; CDR3 protein: CASSVQGNTGELFF
D gene: -; clone size: -; J gene: TRBJ2-3; CDR3 length: 15; V gene: TRBV7-2; CDR3 DNA: TGTGCCAGCAGCCCCCAAAGTCCCGTCGGAGATACGCAGTATTTT; CDR3 protein: CASSPQSPVGDTQYF
D gene: -; clone size: -; J gene: TRBJ2-1; CDR3 length: 15; V gene: TRBV4-3; CDR3 DNA: TGCGCCAGCAGCCAAACAATAGCCTCCTACAATGAGCAGTTCTTC; CDR3 protein: CASSQTIASYNEQFF
D gene: -; clone size: -; J gene: TRBJ1-2; CDR3 length: 13; V gene: TRBV3-1/TRBV3-2; CDR3 DNA: TGTGCCAGCAGCCAAGGCAGGGGCAATGGCTACACCTTC; CDR3 protein: CASSQGRGNGYTF
D gene: TRBD1; clone size: -; J gene: TRBJ1-2; CDR3 length: 16; V gene: TRBV28; CDR3 DNA: TGTGCCAGCAGTTTATGGGGACAGGCAATATACTATGGCTACACCTTC; CDR3 protein: CASSLWGQAIYYGYTF
D gene: TRBD1; clone size: many; J gene: TRBJ1-2; CDR3 length: 14; V gene: TRBV6-2/TRBV6-3; CDR3 DNA: TGTGCCAGCAGCGATCCCGGGACAGGGAGCGGCTACACCTTC; CDR3 protein: CASSDPGTGSGYTF
D gene: TRBD1; clone size: -; J gene: TRBJ1-3; CDR3 length: 15; V gene: TRBV25-1; CDR3 DNA: TGTGCCAGCAGTGACTGGGGACAGCTAGGAAACACCATATATTTT; CDR3 protein: CASSDWGQLGNTIYF
D gene: TRBD2; clone size: -; J gene: TRBJ2-7; CDR3 length: 15; V gene: TRBV7-9; CDR3 DNA: TGTGCCAGCAGCGCGACTAGCGGGCCTTCGTACGAGCAGTACTTC; CDR3 protein: CASSATSGPSYEQYF
D gene: TRBD1; clone size: -; J gene: TRBJ1-2; CDR3 length: 17; V gene: TRBV19; CDR3 DNA: TGTGCCAGTAGTATTGTAGGGGGCTACTCAACTTCCTATGGCTACACCTTC; CDR3 protein: CASSIVGGYSTSYGYTF
D gene: -; clone size: many; J gene: TRBJ1-6; CDR3 length: 17; V gene: TRBV10-3; CDR3 DNA: TGTGCCATCAGTGAGTCTCGTGGGCCAGGGGAAAATTCACCCCTCCACTTT; CDR3 protein: CAISESRGPGENSPLHF
D gene: TRBD1; clone size: many; J gene: TRBJ2-3; CDR3 length: 14; V gene: TRBV11-3; CDR3 DNA: TGTGCCAGCAGCATGGGACAGGGGGCAGATACGCAGTATTTT; CDR3 protein: CASSMGQGADTQYF
D gene: -; clone size: -; J gene: TRBJ1-4; CDR3 length: 17; V gene: TRBV7-9; CDR3 DNA: TGTGCCAGCAGCTCAAACACACGGGAGGCAACTAATGAAAAACTGTTTTTT; CDR3 protein: CASSSNTREATNEKLFF
D gene: TRBD1; clone size: once; J gene: TRBJ2-1; CDR3 length: 19; V gene: TRBV6-2/TRBV6-3; CDR3 DNA: TGTGCCAGCAGTTATTTCGGACGAACGGGACAGAGCTCCTACAATGAGCAGTTCTTC; CDR3 protein: CASSYFGRTGQSSYNEQFF
D gene: -; clone size: -; J gene: TRBJ1-3; CDR3 length: 17; V gene: TRBV7-8; CDR3 DNA: TGTGCCAGCAGCTTAGAATATCAGGCCGCTGCCGGAAACACCATATATTTT; CDR3 protein: CASSLEYQAAAGNTIYF
D gene: -; clone size: -; J gene: TRBJ2-2; CDR3 length: 16; V gene: TRBV4-1; CDR3 DNA: TGCGCCAGCAGCCAAGTCACGAGTCCTAACACCGGGGAGCTGTTTTTT; CDR3 protein: CASSQVTSPNTGELFF
D gene: -; clone size: -; J gene: TRBJ1-4; CDR3 length: 14; V gene: TRBV6-5; CDR3 DNA: TGTGCCAGCAATCTAGCCGCAACTAATGAAAAACTGTTTTTT; CDR3 protein: CASNLAATNEKLFF
D gene: TRBD1; clone size: -; J gene: TRBJ1-1; CDR3 length: 15; V gene: TRBV5-4; CDR3 DNA: TGTGCCAGCAGCTCTTACAGGGGGCTGGGCACTGAAGCTTTCTTT; CDR3 protein: CASSSYRGLGTEAFF
D gene: TRBD1; clone size: once; J gene: TRBJ1-2; CDR3 length: 14; V gene: TRBV2; CDR3 DNA: TGTGCCAGCAGTGAACTGCAGGGGGCGTTAGGCTACACCTTC; CDR3 protein: CASSELQGALGYTF